The 20 T cell receptor beta chains presented below share a single source sample, sequenced in a study of blood T cells in healthy people across ages. The authors ran a second PCR of about 6 to 11 cycles using a sample-barcoded 5' primer and a J-beta primer mix. TCRdb redid the calling of the 5' RACE reads with MiXCR, one entry per CDR3 protein. The sample includes under 2 million distinct CDR3 sequences, about 31% of them seen just once. The sequencing input was blood. The origin of the receptors is a woman younger than 45 in good health.

The CDR3 loop reads CASSLLASTSGANVLTF. CDR3 in DNA: TGTGCCAGCAGCTTACTCGCCAGCACCTCTGGGGCCAACGTCCTGACTTTC. This rearrangement joins TRBV7-8 to TRBJ2-6; D is unresolved. With 2 bases removed from V and 0 bases from J, the gap between germline ends came to 11 bases. The CDR3 is 17 amino acids. Germline V lookup: CDR1 SGHVS, CDR2 FQNEAQ.

This clonotype was seen once. V usage is TRBV20-1 and J usage is TRBJ1-2; D gene unclear. V lost 5 bases, J lost 8 bases, and 18 bases lay in between. This CDR3 region has 13 residues. Germline assignment: CDR1 DFQATT and CDR2 SNEGSKA (reference sequence). The chain's CDR3 is CSAYSQVNHGYTF. In nucleotides, the CDR3 is TGCAGTGCTTACAGCCAGGTGAACCACGGCTACACCTTC.

This clonotype was seen a few times. The chain recombines TRBV20-1 with TRBJ1-5; the D is unclear. Per germline, CDR1 DFQATT and CDR2 SNEGSKA (reference sequence). The CDR3 spans 14 residues. V was pared by 3 bases and J by 1 base, with 10 bases between. CDR3 DNA sequence: TGCAGTGCTAGTGAGGTTTCAAGCAATCAGCCCCAGCATTTT. This translates into CSASEVSSNQPQHF.

This chain uses TRBV7-9 with TRBJ1-1; D is undetermined. The CDR3 spans 12 residues. Germline V gene sequence: CDR1 SEHNR, CDR2 FQNEAQ (reference sequence). V was cut by 5 bases and J by 7 bases, with 11 bases left in between. The CDR3 here is CASSTIGSEAFF. CDR3 DNA: TGTGCCAGCAGCACCATAGGCAGTGAAGCTTTCTTT.

This clonotype has just a few counts. The V gene is TRBV6-5, the J gene TRBJ1-5, with a possible D match to TRBD1 (5 bases). Germline values: CDR1 MNHEY, CDR2 SVGAGI. The CDR3 contains 14 residues. The V end was cut by 6 bases, the J end by 4 bases, with 13 bases between. CDR3 sequence (DNA): TGTGCCAGCAGGCCCGGGGCAGCTAATCAGCCCCAGCATTTT. Translated: CASRPGAANQPQHF.

The gene calls are TRBV7-2 and TRBJ1-2, with 8 bases identical to TRBD1. The J segment lost 0 bases and the V segment lost 7 bases, leaving 7 bases of the junction unmatched. The CDR3 runs 15 residues. Germline values: CDR1 SGHTA, CDR2 FQGNSA. This chain's CDR3 is CASTAKDRANYGYTF. CDR3 in DNA: TGTGCCAGCACCGCAAAGGACAGGGCTAACTATGGCTACACCTTC.

The rearrangement links TRBV7-3 to TRBJ1-2; weak D call: TRBD1 (6 bases). Trimming stripped 4 bases from V and 3 bases from J, with 15 bases between. The V gene's germline CDR1 is SGHTA and CDR2 FQGTGA. This CDR3 has 15 residues. The DNA for the CDR3 is TGTGCCAGCAGCTCCGGCTCGGCAGGGGACTATGGCTACACCTTC. As protein: CASSSGSAGDYGYTF.

The rearrangement uses TRBV6-4 and TRBJ2-7; D not certain. The CDR3 runs 8 residues. V dropped 6 bases and J dropped 12 bases, with 6 bases sitting between them. Germline loops: CDR1 MRHNA, CDR2 SNTAGT. Here the CDR3 DNA reads TGTGCCAGCAGACCTCTGTACTTC. Translating it yields CASRPLYF.

This clonotype has ten or more counts. This sequence joins TRBV29-1 and TRBJ2-1; D is unresolved. Germline CDR1 is SQVTM and CDR2 is ANQGSEA. The CDR3 runs to 12 residues. Trimming left V 2 bases short and J 4 bases short, with 6 bases between. Written as DNA, the CDR3 is TGCAGCGTTGAAATTACGTACAATGAGCAGTTCTTC. The encoded protein is CSVEITYNEQFF.

This clonotype has a count of ten or more. The gene calls are TRBV29-1 and TRBJ2-5; D is unresolved. Germline V gene sequence: CDR1 SQVTM, CDR2 ANQGSEA. The CDR3 loop spans 12 amino acids. V lost 4 bases to trimming and J lost 5 bases, with 11 bases between them. The CDR3 region is CSVVVVGETQYF. The CDR3 DNA sequence: TGCAGCGTTGTCGTAGTAGGCGAGACCCAGTACTTC.

Note on this clonotype: An end of the junction does not agree with germline; a read error may underlie this. The J gene is TRBJ2-1, the V gene TRBV20-1; 8 bases are shared with TRBD2. Germline CDR1 reads DFQATT; CDR2 reads SNEGSKA (reference sequence). The CDR3 has 15 amino acids. The CDR3 coding sequence is TGCAGTGCTAGAGATCTGAATAGCGGGATTAATGAGCTGTTCTTC. The encoded protein is CSARDLNSGINELFF.

On this clonotype: At one boundary the junction diverges from the germline segment, which might be a read error. The chain couples TRBV30 to TRBJ1-5; TRBD1 aligns across 11 bases. The germline gives CDR1 GTSNPN, CDR2 SVGIG (reference sequence). The CDR3 length is 15 residues. The CDR3 is CARSEGTGGHQPQHF. In nucleotides, the CDR3 is TGTGCCCGGAGTGAGGGGACAGGGGGTCATCAGCCCCAGCATTTT.

Ten or more counts support this clonotype. The J gene is TRBJ2-7, the V gene TRBV5-5, with 8 bases identical to TRBD1. The CDR3 is 13 amino acids. V shed 3 bases and J 7 bases; nucleotides not matched to a gene: 6. The V gene's germline CDR1 is SGHKS and CDR2 YYEKEE (reference sequence). CDR3 in DNA: TGTGCCAGCAGCTCGACAGGGGTGGGAGAGCAGTACTTC. It codes for CASSSTGVGEQYF.

This chain uses TRBV5-1 with TRBJ2-1; TRBD1 aligns across 8 bases. This CDR3 has 14 residues. V was clipped by 4 bases and J by 6 bases; unmatched bases: 6. Germline V gene lookup returns CDR1 SGHRS and CDR2 YFSETQ. CDR3 protein: CASSGGTGANEQFF. CDR3 bases: TGCGCCAGCAGCGGCGGGACAGGAGCCAATGAGCAGTTCTTC.

V is TRBV5-1 and J is TRBJ2-5; D is possibly TRBD1 or TRBD2 (5 bases each). Trimming shortened V by 4 bases and J by 6 bases, and 19 bases separated the two germline ends. CDR3 length: 15 residues. Germline CDR1 and CDR2: SGHRS and YFSETQ. The CDR3 is CASSLAGTITKTQYF. Here the CDR3 DNA reads TGCGCCAGCAGCCTAGCAGGGACCATCACGAAGACCCAGTACTTC. The full variable domain, completed using reference TRBV5-1 and TRBJ2-5, is KAGVTQTPRYLIKTRGQQVTLSCSPISGHRSVSWYQQTPGQGLQFLFEYFSETQRNKGNFPGRFSGRQFSNSRSEMNVSTLELGDSALYLCASSLAGTITKTQYFGPGTRLLVL.

This clonotype appeared many times. This chain connects TRBV20-1 to TRBJ2-7, with 7 nucleotides matching TRBD1. CDR1 is DFQATT and CDR2 is SNEGSKA in the germline V gene (reference sequence). This CDR3 has 13 amino acids. J gave up 2 bases and V 1 base, and 2 bases lay outside the gene matches. The CDR3 nucleotides are TGCAGTGCTAGAGGACAGGGAACCTACGAGCAGTACTTC. Protein product: CSARGQGTYEQYF.

This chain links TRBV20-1 with TRBJ2-5, with TRBD2 matching 8 bases. Germline assignment: CDR1 DFQATT and CDR2 SNEGSKA (reference sequence). The CDR3 has 13 amino acids. With 6 bases clipped from V and 3 bases from J, the junction kept 6 bases outside the gene matches. DNA of the CDR3: TGCAGTGCCTCGCTTAGCGGGGAAGAGACCCAGTACTTC. Translation: CSASLSGEETQYF.

This clonotype appeared many times. The chain is built from TRBV4-1 and TRBJ2-3; D gene unclear. The CDR3 sequence is 16 residues long. CDR1 and CDR2 (germline): MGHRA, YSYEKL. V was shortened by 4 bases and J by 1 base, with 15 bases between the two germline ends. The CDR3 bases are TGCGCCAGCAGCCCTAGGCCCGTCCCGGGCACAGATACGCAGTATTTT. This encodes CASSPRPVPGTDTQYF.

Details on this clonotype: At one of its ends the junction is not consistent with the germline gene, which may arise from a read error. V is TRBV9 and J is TRBJ2-3; 9 bases are a match to TRBD2. Germline CDR1 reads SGDLS; CDR2 reads YYNGEE. The CDR3 length is 14 residues. CDR3 sequence: CASSPPREGNTQYF. The CDR3 DNA reads as TGTGCTAGCAGCCCCCCGCGGGAGGGAAATACGCAGTATTTT. Using reference TRBV9 and TRBJ2-3 for the parts outside the CDR3, the full variable domain is DSGVTQTPKHLITATGQRVTLRCSPRSGDLSVYWYQQSLDQGLQFLIQYYNGEERAKGNILERFSAQQFPDLHSELNLSSLELGDSALYFCASSPPREGNTQYFGPGTRLTVL.

This clonotype has only a few counts. The chain combines TRBV5-1 with TRBJ1-2, with a weak D call TRBD1 (5 bases). Germline-derived CDR1 and CDR2 are SGHRS and YFSETQ. The CDR3 runs to 14 residues. Deletions cut 5 bases from V and 2 bases from J, with 13 bases between. CDR3 in DNA: TGCGCCAGCAGTGGGGGGGACGTAAACTATGGCTACACCTTC. Residues: CASSGGDVNYGYTF.